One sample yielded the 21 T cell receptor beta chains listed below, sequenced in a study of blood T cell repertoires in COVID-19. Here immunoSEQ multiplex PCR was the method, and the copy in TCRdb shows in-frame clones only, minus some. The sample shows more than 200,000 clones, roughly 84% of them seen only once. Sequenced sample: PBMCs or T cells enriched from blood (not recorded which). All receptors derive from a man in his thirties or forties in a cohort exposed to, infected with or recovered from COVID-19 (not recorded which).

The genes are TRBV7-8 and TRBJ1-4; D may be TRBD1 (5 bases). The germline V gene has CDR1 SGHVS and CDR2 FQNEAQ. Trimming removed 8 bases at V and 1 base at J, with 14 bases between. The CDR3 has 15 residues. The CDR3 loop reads CASCKMGGTNEKLFF. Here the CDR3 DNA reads TGTGCCAGCTGCAAAATGGGGGGAACTAATGAAAAACTGTTTTTT. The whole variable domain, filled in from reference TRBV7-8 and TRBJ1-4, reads GAGVSQSPRYKVAKRGQDVALRCDPISGHVSLFWYQQALGQGPEFLTYFQNEAQLDKSGLPSDRFFAERPEGSVSTLKIQRTQQEDSAVYLCASCKMGGTNEKLFFGSGTQLSVL.

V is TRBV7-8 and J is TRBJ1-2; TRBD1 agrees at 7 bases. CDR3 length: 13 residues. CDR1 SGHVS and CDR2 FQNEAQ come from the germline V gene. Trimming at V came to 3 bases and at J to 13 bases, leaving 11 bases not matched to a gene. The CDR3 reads CASSFPGQRVSTF. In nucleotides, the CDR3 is TGTGCCAGCAGCTTTCCGGGACAGAGGGTATCCACCTTC.

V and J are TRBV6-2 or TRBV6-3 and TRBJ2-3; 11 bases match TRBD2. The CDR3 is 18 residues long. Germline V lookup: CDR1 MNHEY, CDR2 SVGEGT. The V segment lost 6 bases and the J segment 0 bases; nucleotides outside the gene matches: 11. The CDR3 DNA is TGTGCCAGCAGCCCTGGACTAGCGGGTGGAACTAGCACAGATACGCAGTATTTT. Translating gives CASSPGLAGGTSTDTQYF.

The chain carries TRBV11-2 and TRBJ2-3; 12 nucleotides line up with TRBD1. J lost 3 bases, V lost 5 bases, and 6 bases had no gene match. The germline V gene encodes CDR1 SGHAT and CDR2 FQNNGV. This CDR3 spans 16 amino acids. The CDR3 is CASSPGTGGYTDTQYF. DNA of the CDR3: TGTGCCAGCAGCCCAGGGACAGGGGGCTATACAGATACGCAGTATTTT. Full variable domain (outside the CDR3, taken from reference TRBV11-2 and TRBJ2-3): EAGVAQSPRYKIIEKRQSVAFWCNPISGHATLYWYQQILGQGPKLLIQFQNNGVVDDSQLPKDRFSAERLKGVDSTLKIQPAKLEDSAVYLCASSPGTGGYTDTQYFGPGTRLTVL.

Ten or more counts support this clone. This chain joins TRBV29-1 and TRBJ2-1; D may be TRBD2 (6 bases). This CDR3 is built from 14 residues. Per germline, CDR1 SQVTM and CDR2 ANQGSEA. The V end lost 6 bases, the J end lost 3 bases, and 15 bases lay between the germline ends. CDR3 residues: CSVHRELIYNEQFF. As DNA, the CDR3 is TGCAGCGTCCACCGGGAGCTAATCTACAATGAGCAGTTCTTC.

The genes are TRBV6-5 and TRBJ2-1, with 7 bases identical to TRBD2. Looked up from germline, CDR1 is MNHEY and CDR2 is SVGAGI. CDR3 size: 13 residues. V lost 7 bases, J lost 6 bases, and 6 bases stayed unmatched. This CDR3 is CASTRGTTNEQFF. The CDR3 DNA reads TGTGCCAGCACCCGGGGGACTACCAATGAGCAGTTCTTC.

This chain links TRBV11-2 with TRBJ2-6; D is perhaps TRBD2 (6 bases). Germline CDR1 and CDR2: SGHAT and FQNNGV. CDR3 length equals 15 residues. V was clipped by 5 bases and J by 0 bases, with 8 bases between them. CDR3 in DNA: TGTGCCAGCAGCCTGGAGGGCTCTGGGGCCAACGTCCTGACTTTC. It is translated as CASSLEGSGANVLTF.

CDR3 in DNA: TGCGCCAGCAGCCAGGGCTTGCGCGAAAACATTCAGTACTTC. It codes for CASSQGLRENIQYF. The V call is TRBV4-1, the J call TRBJ2-4; D is undetermined. The CDR3 extends over 14 amino acids. Germline CDR1 MGHRA, CDR2 YSYEKL. Trimming pared 3 bases from V and 5 bases from J, leaving 11 bases between.

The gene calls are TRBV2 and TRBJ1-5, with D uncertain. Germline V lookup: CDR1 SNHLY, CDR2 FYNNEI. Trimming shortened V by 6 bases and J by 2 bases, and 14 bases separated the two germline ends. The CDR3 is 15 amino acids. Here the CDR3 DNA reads TGTGCCAGCAGGACTGGCAGTCTGGGCAATCAGCCCCAGCATTTT. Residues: CASRTGSLGNQPQHF.

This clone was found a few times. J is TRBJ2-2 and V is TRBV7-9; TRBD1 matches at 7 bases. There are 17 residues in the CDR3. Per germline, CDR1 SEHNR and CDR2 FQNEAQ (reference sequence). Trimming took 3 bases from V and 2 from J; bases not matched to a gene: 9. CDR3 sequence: CASSFRGWTGNTGELFF. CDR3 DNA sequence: TGTGCCAGCAGCTTTAGGGGATGGACAGGAAACACCGGGGAGCTGTTTTTT.

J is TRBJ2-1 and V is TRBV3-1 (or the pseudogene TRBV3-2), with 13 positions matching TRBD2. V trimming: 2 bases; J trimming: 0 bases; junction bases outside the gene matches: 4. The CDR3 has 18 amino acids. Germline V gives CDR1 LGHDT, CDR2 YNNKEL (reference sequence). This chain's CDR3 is CASSQQGLAGPSYNEQFF. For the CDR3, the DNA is TGTGCCAGCAGCCAACAGGGACTAGCGGGACCCTCCTACAATGAGCAGTTCTTC.

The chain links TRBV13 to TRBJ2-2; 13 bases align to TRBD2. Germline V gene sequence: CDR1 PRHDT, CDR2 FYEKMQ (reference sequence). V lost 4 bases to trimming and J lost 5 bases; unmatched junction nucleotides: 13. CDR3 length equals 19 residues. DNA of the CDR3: TGTGCCAGCAGCTCAACCTGGACTAGCGGGAGTAGTTGGACCGGGGAGCTGTTTTTT. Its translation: CASSSTWTSGSSWTGELFF.

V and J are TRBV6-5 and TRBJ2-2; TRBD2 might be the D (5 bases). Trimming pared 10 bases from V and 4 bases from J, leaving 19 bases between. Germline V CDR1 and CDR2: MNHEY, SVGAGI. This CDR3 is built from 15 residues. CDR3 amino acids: CATYGSRRGTGELFF. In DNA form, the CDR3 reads TGTGCCACCTACGGGTCGCGTCGGGGCACCGGGGAGCTGTTTTTT.

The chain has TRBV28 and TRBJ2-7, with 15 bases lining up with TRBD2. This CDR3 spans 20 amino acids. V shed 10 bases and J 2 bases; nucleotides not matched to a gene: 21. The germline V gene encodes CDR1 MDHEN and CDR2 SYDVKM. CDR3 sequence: CAISTLRTSGRAGRAYEQYF. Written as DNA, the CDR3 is TGTGCCATCTCAACTCTCCGGACTAGCGGGAGGGCCGGTAGGGCCTACGAGCAGTACTTC.

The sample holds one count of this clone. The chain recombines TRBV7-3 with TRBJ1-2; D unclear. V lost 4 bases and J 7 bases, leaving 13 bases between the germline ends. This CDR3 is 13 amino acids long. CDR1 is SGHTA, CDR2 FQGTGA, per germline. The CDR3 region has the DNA TGTGCCAGCAGCTCGCCCGAGGGTACTGGCTACACCTTC. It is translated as CASSSPEGTGYTF.

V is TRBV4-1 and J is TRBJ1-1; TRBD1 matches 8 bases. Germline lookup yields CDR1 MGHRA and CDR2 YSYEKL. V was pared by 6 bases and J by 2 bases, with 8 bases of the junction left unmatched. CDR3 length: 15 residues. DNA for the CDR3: TGCGCCAGCAGTCAATATCAGGGGGCCAACACTGAAGCTTTCTTT. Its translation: CASSQYQGANTEAFF.

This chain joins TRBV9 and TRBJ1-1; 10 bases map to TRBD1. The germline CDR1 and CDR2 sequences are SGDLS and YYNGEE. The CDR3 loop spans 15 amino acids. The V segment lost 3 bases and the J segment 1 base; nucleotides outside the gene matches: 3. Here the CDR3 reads CASSEGTGANTEAFF. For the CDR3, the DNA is TGTGCCAGCAGCGAGGGGACAGGGGCGAACACTGAAGCTTTCTTT.

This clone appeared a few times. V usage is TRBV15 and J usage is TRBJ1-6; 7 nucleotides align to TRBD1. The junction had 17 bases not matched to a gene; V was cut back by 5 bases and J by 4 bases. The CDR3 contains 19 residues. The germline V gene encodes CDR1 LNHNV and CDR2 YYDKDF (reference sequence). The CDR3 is CATSGELSTGTAYNSPLHF. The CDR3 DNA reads TGTGCCACCAGCGGCGAACTCTCGACCGGGACAGCATATAATTCACCCCTCCACTTT.

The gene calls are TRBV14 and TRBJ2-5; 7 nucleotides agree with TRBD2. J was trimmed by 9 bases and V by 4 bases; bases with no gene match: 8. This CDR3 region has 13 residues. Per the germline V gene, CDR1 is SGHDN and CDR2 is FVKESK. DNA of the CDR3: TGTGCCAGCAGCCCCGGGGTTCGGGGGGCCCAGTACTTC. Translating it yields CASSPGVRGAQYF. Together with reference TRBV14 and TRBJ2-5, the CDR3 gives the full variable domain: EAGVTQFPSHSVIEKGQTVTLRCDPISGHDNLYWYRRVMGKEIKFLLHFVKESKQDESGMPNNRFLAERTGGTYSTLKVQPAELEDSGVYFCASSPGVRGAQYFGPGTRLLVL.

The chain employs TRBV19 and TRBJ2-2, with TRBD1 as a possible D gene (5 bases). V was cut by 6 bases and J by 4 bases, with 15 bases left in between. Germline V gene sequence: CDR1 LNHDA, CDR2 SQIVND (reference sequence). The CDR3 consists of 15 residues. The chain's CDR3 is CASRKGLLGTGELFF. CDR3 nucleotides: TGTGCCAGTAGGAAGGGGCTTTTGGGCACCGGGGAGCTGTTTTTT.

The CDR3 DNA follows: TGTGCCAGCAGCCGAGAGGGCCACCAAGAGACCCAGTACTTC. Translating it yields CASSREGHQETQYF. The chain links TRBV21-1 to TRBJ2-5; no DNA check was done on the table's D call, TRBD2. TRBV21-1 is a documented pseudogene. The CDR3 contains 14 residues.